Below, 20 T cell receptor beta chains from the same sample are listed, as sequenced in a study of blood T cell repertoires in COVID-19. Method: immunoSEQ multiplex PCR; TCRdb's copy keeps in-frame clones and lacks some. The sample lists 100,000 or so clones, 70% to 90% occurring once. The sequencing sample was made of peripheral blood. The origin of the receptors is a man between 35 and 55 years old with active or convalescent COVID-19.

The chain combines TRBV3-1 (or the pseudogene TRBV3-2) with TRBJ1-4, with 7 positions matching TRBD1. Germline V gene sequence: CDR1 LGHDT, CDR2 YNNKEL (reference sequence). The V and J ends lost 1 base and 8 bases, in that order; junction bases with no gene match: 7. This CDR3 has 15 residues. In nucleotides, the CDR3 is TGTGCCAGCAGCCAAGCAGGGGGTCAGTTCGAAAAACTGTTTTTT. Translated, it gives CASSQAGGQFEKLFF.

This clone was seen more than once but under ten times. The chain recombines TRBV18 with TRBJ1-6, with 7 bases that match TRBD1. Trimming took 5 bases from V and 8 from J; bases not matched to a gene: 9. This CDR3 has 15 residues. Germline V gene data show CDR1 as KGHSH and CDR2 as LQKENI. The CDR3 loop reads CASSVKGQSDSPLHF. CDR3 nucleotide sequence: TGTGCCAGCTCAGTGAAGGGACAGAGTGATTCACCCCTCCACTTT.

The chain links TRBV5-4 to TRBJ2-1; 7 bases line up with TRBD1. This CDR3 has 15 residues. J lost 4 bases, V lost 0 bases, and 4 bases had no gene match. Germline V lookup: CDR1 SGHNT, CDR2 YYREEE (reference sequence). The CDR3 sequence: CASSLEDRSYNEQFF. The CDR3 nucleotides are TGTGCCAGCAGCTTGGAGGACAGGTCGTACAATGAGCAGTTCTTC.

This clone showed up just once. This chain uses TRBV3-1 (or the pseudogene TRBV3-2) with TRBJ2-5; 11 nucleotides agree with TRBD2. CDR1 is LGHDT and CDR2 is YNNKEL in the germline V gene (reference sequence). CDR3 length: 14 residues. V lost 6 bases and J lost 4; bases outside the gene matches: 4. The CDR3 loop is CASRNSGGGETQYF. CDR3 DNA: TGTGCCAGCAGAAATAGCGGGGGGGGAGAGACCCAGTACTTC.

This clone was counted between two and nine times. The chain employs TRBV6-5 and TRBJ2-7; 7 nucleotides agree with TRBD2. Germline CDR1 and CDR2: MNHEY and SVGAGI. With V trimmed by 7 bases and J by 5 bases, 14 bases remained unmatched. The CDR3 loop spans 15 amino acids. CDR3 bases: TGTGCCAGCAAAGTTCAGGGAGGGACGGGAAACGAGCAGTACTTC. Translated: CASKVQGGTGNEQYF.

This rearrangement joins TRBV19 to TRBJ2-1; 8 bases line up with TRBD1. The CDR3 totals 15 residues. CDR1 LNHDA and CDR2 SQIVND come from the germline V gene (reference sequence). Germline trimming cut 1 base from V and 7 bases from J; bases unmatched to any gene: 6. Here the CDR3 DNA reads TGTGCCAGTAGTATAGGAGGGACAGGTGGGAATGAGCAGTTCTTC. Amino acid sequence: CASSIGGTGGNEQFF.

This chain links TRBV19 with TRBJ1-1; TRBD1 matches 9 bases. Germline loops: CDR1 LNHDA, CDR2 SQIVND (reference sequence). The CDR3 has 14 amino acids. V lost 6 bases to trimming and J lost 5 bases; unmatched junction nucleotides: 7. CDR3 protein: CASSPSTGGTEAFF. CDR3 nucleotides: TGTGCCAGTAGCCCTTCGACAGGGGGGACTGAAGCTTTCTTT.

This clone was observed once. The rearrangement joins TRBV5-6 to TRBJ1-2; D might be TRBD1 (5 bases). Germline V gene sequence: CDR1 SGHDT, CDR2 YYEEEE. Between the trimmed V and J ends, which lost 5 bases and 3 bases, there was a span of 8 bases. This CDR3 comprises 12 residues. CDR3 loop: CASSDSDYGYTF. The CDR3 nucleotides are TGTGCCAGCAGTGACAGTGACTATGGCTACACCTTC.

The chain joins TRBV6-6 to TRBJ1-1; D is unresolved. The germline V and J ends were trimmed by 0 bases and 4 bases, with 9 bases remaining between them. Germline CDR1 and CDR2: MNHNY and SVGAGI (reference sequence). The CDR3 contains 14 residues. CDR3 in amino acids: CASSYSEGITEAFF. The CDR3 bases are TGTGCCAGCAGTTACTCAGAGGGAATCACTGAAGCTTTCTTT.

V usage is TRBV6-5 and J usage is TRBJ2-7; D is perhaps TRBD2 (5 bases). This CDR3 is built from 12 residues. CDR1 and CDR2 (germline): MNHEY, SVGAGI. The V gene lost 11 bases and the J gene lost 3 bases, with 14 bases spanning the gap. CDR3 amino acids: CAALGWNYEQYF. CDR3 DNA: TGTGCCGCACTAGGCTGGAACTACGAGCAGTACTTC.

The chain is built from TRBV29-1 and TRBJ1-1; the D is unclear. V was trimmed by 4 bases and J by 1 base, leaving 7 bases between them. Per the germline V gene, CDR1 is SQVTM and CDR2 is ANQGSEA. The CDR3 is 12 amino acids. This CDR3 is CSVARANTEAFF. CDR3 nucleotides: TGCAGCGTTGCAAGAGCGAACACTGAAGCTTTCTTT.

V gene TRBV3-1 (or the pseudogene TRBV3-2) combines with J gene TRBJ2-1; 10 bases fit TRBD2. The J segment lost 6 bases and the V segment lost 7 bases, leaving 6 bases of the junction unmatched. CDR1 is LGHDT and CDR2 is YNNKEL in the germline V gene (reference sequence). CDR3 length: 14 residues. CDR3 region: CASTSGTSANEQFF. CDR3 sequence (DNA): TGTGCCAGCACCTCCGGGACTAGCGCCAATGAGCAGTTCTTC.

V and J are TRBV6-5 and TRBJ1-1; D not resolved. In germline, CDR1 is MNHEY, CDR2 SVGAGI. The CDR3 is made up of 15 amino acids. V dropped 2 bases and J dropped 0 bases, with 10 bases sitting between them. CDR3 DNA sequence: TGTGCCAGCAGTTACCGAGGTTCGATGAACACTGAAGCTTTCTTT. Translating it yields CASSYRGSMNTEAFF.

Remarks on this clone: This sample also contains other DNA sequences that code for the same CDR3. The V and J genes are TRBV9 and TRBJ2-5, with a weak D call TRBD2 (5 bases). The germline CDR1 and CDR2 sequences are SGDLS and YYNGEE. The CDR3 is made up of 13 amino acids. The germline V and J ends were trimmed by 0 bases and 5 bases, with 8 bases remaining between them. CDR3 sequence: CASSVGGSETQYF. In DNA form, the CDR3 reads TGTGCCAGCAGCGTAGGAGGGTCGGAGACCCAGTACTTC.

The chain uses TRBV7-9 and TRBJ2-5; 7 nucleotides match TRBD2. Germline V gives CDR1 SEHNR, CDR2 FQNEAQ (reference sequence). The length of the CDR3 is 14 residues. Losses at the gene ends were 5 bases for V and 3 bases for J; bases not matched to a gene: 6. CDR3 DNA sequence: TGTGCCAGCAGCCTCGGACTAGTTAAAGAGACCCAGTACTTC. This translates into CASSLGLVKETQYF. The variable domain in full, with the rest retrieved from reference TRBV7-9 and TRBJ2-5, is DTGVSQNPRHKITKRGQNVTFRCDPISEHNRLYWYRQTLGQGPEFLTYFQNEAQLEKSRLLSDRFSAERPKGSFSTLEIQRTEQGDSAMYLCASSLGLVKETQYFGPGTRLLVL.

This clone was detected only once. This chain connects TRBV5-1 to TRBJ2-7; maybe TRBD1 (7 bases). The CDR3 is 15 amino acids. Germline CDR1 reads SGHRS; CDR2 reads YFSETQ. The V end was cut by 7 bases, the J end by 7 bases, with 24 bases between. CDR3: CASRLTGDRAREQYF. The CDR3 DNA is TGCGCCAGCCGCCTCACGGGAGACAGGGCGCGGGAGCAGTACTTC.

This clone has only one observation. In DNA, the CDR3 is TGTGCCAGCAACAAACAGGGGGCGCACTACGAGCAGTACTTC. It specifies CASNKQGAHYEQYF. The rearrangement uses TRBV6-5 and TRBJ2-7; 9 bases map to TRBD1. Germline-derived CDR1 and CDR2 are MNHEY and SVGAGI. With 7 bases clipped from V and 3 bases from J, the junction kept 7 bases outside the gene matches. This CDR3 has 14 amino acids.

The CDR3 is CASRTQGGGNTIYF. In DNA, the CDR3 is TGTGCCAGCAGAACTCAGGGTGGTGGAAACACCATATATTTT. The chain has TRBV25-1 and TRBJ1-3; possible D gene TRBD1, 5 bases. Germline values: CDR1 MGHDK, CDR2 SYGVNS. V was clipped by 6 bases and J by 3 bases, with 12 bases between them. The CDR3 loop spans 14 amino acids.

This clone appeared a single time. This chain connects TRBV6-2 or TRBV6-3 to TRBJ1-6; D possibly corresponds to TRBD1 (6 bases). The V end was cut by 6 bases, the J end by 15 bases, with 15 bases between. CDR1 and CDR2 from the germline V gene are MNHEY and SVGEGT. This CDR3 spans 12 amino acids. This CDR3 reads CASSRTVWDLHF. The CDR3 DNA reads TGTGCCAGCAGCCGGACAGTGTGGGACCTCCACTTT.

The gene calls are TRBV5-1 and TRBJ2-5; TRBD2 is a possible D gene (6 bases). The CDR3 runs to 15 residues. Germline CDR1 is SGHRS and CDR2 is YFSETQ. Trimming pared 0 bases from V and 4 bases from J, leaving 13 bases between. The CDR3 is CASSLGPGDGETQYF. The CDR3 nucleotides read TGCGCCAGCAGCTTGGGTCCGGGGGATGGAGAGACCCAGTACTTC.